The 3 T cell receptor beta chains below come from one sample, sequenced in a study of T cells in Graves' hyperthyroidism and ophthalmopathy. Regions amplified from RNA transcripts were the TCR beta CDR3 regions. In the first-round RT-PCR of the TCR CDR3, the HTBI primer set was used. TCRdb reprocessed the multiplex PCR reads via MiXCR and lists one record per CDR3 protein. The data hold 250,000 to 300,000 distinct CDR3 sequences, with approximately 15% observed a single time. Sequences were obtained from blood. The origin of the receptors is a woman in her 40s with Graves' hyperthyroidism that later progressed to Graves' ophthalmopathy.

This clonotype was recorded many times. This chain joins TRBV12-5 and TRBJ2-5, with 11 bases lining up with TRBD2. The CDR3 totals 16 residues. Germline loops: CDR1 LGHNT, CDR2 FRNRAP. V lost 3 bases and J lost 3; bases outside the gene matches: 6. CDR3 nucleotides: TGTGCTAGTGGTTTCTCGATACTAGCGGGAGAAGAGACCCAGTACTTC. As protein: CASGFSILAGEETQYF.

The chain carries TRBV7-6 and TRBJ1-6, with no clear D. Germline V gives CDR1 SGHVS, CDR2 FNYEAQ. This CDR3 is built from 14 residues. V shed 4 bases and J shed 7 bases, with 11 bases lying between them. CDR3 residues: CASSSGPRNSPLHF. Written as DNA, the CDR3 is TGTGCCAGCAGCTCCGGACCGAGAAATTCACCCCTCCACTTT.

The chain recombines TRBV11-2 with TRBJ2-1; D might be TRBD2 (5 bases). The V and J ends lost 11 bases and 0 bases respectively, with 14 bases between them. Germline V gene sequence: CDR1 SGHAT, CDR2 FQNNGV. This CDR3 is built from 14 residues. The CDR3 protein is CAWSRASSYNEQFF. CDR3 nucleotides: TGTGCCTGGTCGCGGGCCAGCTCCTACAATGAGCAGTTCTTC.